A selection of T cell receptor beta chains follows, all from one sample in a study of cytomegalovirus exposure and HLA in healthy donors. TCRdb keeps only in-frame clones here, not all; method: immunoSEQ multiplex PCR. The sample has roughly 200,000 clones, 70% to 85% seen once; the top ten hold approximately 0.5%. The sample taken for sequencing was PBMCs. The origin of the receptors is a woman in her thirties or forties in good health and CMV-seronegative. CDR3s include the opening cysteine and the closing phenylalanine or tryptophan. Each record gives: clone size, V gene, D gene, J gene, CDR3 DNA, CDR3 protein. D genes are given only for firm matches. Some rows have no size entry. The others give once, few or many, or a class for an expanded clone.

size: -; V: TRBV5-1; D: TRBD2; J: TRBJ2-3; DNA: TGCGCCAGCAGGACTAGCATAGCGGGGGGGGAATCGCAGTATTTT; CDR3: CASRTSIAGGESQYF
size: -; V: TRBV5-1; D: -; J: TRBJ2-3; DNA: TGCGCCAGCAGCTTGGTCACCACACCCACAGATACGCAGTATTTT; CDR3: CASSLVTTPTDTQYF
size: -; V: TRBV7-3; D: TRBD1; J: TRBJ2-2; DNA: TGTGCCAGCAGCTTGACTCCACCCACAGGGGAAGCCGGGGAGCTGTTTTTT; CDR3: CASSLTPPTGEAGELFF
size: -; V: TRBV2; D: -; J: TRBJ2-2; DNA: TGTGCCAGCAGTCTACACTGGGCGCCCGGGGAGCTGTTTTTT; CDR3: CASSLHWAPGELFF
size: few; V: TRBV5-1; D: -; J: TRBJ2-5; DNA: TGCGCCAGCAGCCCTGGGTCAGGTCCGGGGGAGACCCAGTACTTC; CDR3: CASSPGSGPGETQYF
size: -; V: TRBV5-6; D: TRBD1; J: TRBJ2-7; DNA: TGTGCCAGCAGTTGGGACAGCTCCTACGAGCAGTACTTC; CDR3: CASSWDSSYEQYF
size: -; V: TRBV7-6; D: -; J: TRBJ1-6; DNA: TGTGCCAGCAGCTTAGTACCGGGGTATAATTCACCCCTCCACTTT; CDR3: CASSLVPGYNSPLHF
size: -; V: TRBV6-5; D: TRBD1; J: TRBJ2-1; DNA: TGTGCCAGCAGTTCAGGACAGGCAGAAGGAGTGCAGTTCTTC; CDR3: CASSSGQAEGVQFF
size: -; V: TRBV14; D: -; J: TRBJ1-2; DNA: TGTGCCAGCAGCCAAGAGGGCGGGAAGGGCTATGGCTACACCTTC; CDR3: CASSQEGGKGYGYTF
size: -; V: TRBV30; D: TRBD2; J: TRBJ2-3; DNA: TGTGCCTGGACCGCCGGGACTACCGCTGGAGATACGCAGTATTTT; CDR3: CAWTAGTTAGDTQYF
size: -; V: TRBV7-6; D: TRBD1; J: TRBJ2-4; DNA: TGTGCCAGCAGCTTAGAAGGGGGCGGCAACATTCAGTACTTC; CDR3: CASSLEGGGNIQYF
size: -; V: TRBV19; D: -; J: TRBJ1-3; DNA: TGTGCCAGTAGTTCCGCGGCTTCTGGAAACACCATATATTTT; CDR3: CASSSAASGNTIYF
size: -; V: TRBV19; D: TRBD1; J: TRBJ1-1; DNA: TGTGCCAGTAGTATCTGGGACAGTGAAGCTTTCTTT; CDR3: CASSIWDSEAFF
size: -; V: TRBV7-9; D: -; J: TRBJ1-6; DNA: TGTTCCAGCAGCTTAGGAGGGTTCAGTAATTCACCCCTCCACTTT; CDR3: CSSSLGGFSNSPLHF
size: once; V: TRBV9; D: -; J: TRBJ2-1; DNA: TGTGCCAGCAGCGTAGGGAGGCACAATGAGCAGTTCTTC; CDR3: CASSVGRHNEQFF
size: few; V: TRBV6-5; D: TRBD1; J: TRBJ2-2; DNA: TGTGCCAGCAGTTCAGACGGGACAGGGTACACCGGGGAGCTGTTTTTT; CDR3: CASSSDGTGYTGELFF
size: -; V: TRBV20-1; D: -; J: TRBJ1-4; DNA: TGCAGTGCTCGGAATGAAAAACTGTTTTTT; CDR3: CSARNEKLFF
size: -; V: TRBV7-3; D: -; J: TRBJ2-2; DNA: TGTGCCACCCGCCAAGCCCCCGGGGAGCTGTTTTTT; CDR3: CATRQAPGELFF
size: -; V: TRBV5-4; D: TRBD2; J: TRBJ2-7; DNA: TGTGCCAGCAGCCTGGGAGGGTACCCCTACGAGCAGTACTTC; CDR3: CASSLGGYPYEQYF
size: -; V: TRBV7-9; D: TRBD1; J: TRBJ1-1; DNA: TGTGCCAGCGGATCCGGGACAGGGGCAACTGAAGCTTTCTTT; CDR3: CASGSGTGATEAFF
size: -; V: TRBV6-1; D: -; J: TRBJ2-7; DNA: TGTGCCAGCAGTGAAGTCGGGGGGGGACAGGGCTGGTACGAGCAGTACTTC; CDR3: CASSEVGGGQGWYEQYF
size: -; V: TRBV7-8; D: TRBD2; J: TRBJ2-2; DNA: TGTGCCAGCAGCTTAGGCATCGGGAGGAAGGGGGAGCTGTTTTTT; CDR3: CASSLGIGRKGELFF
size: few; V: TRBV2; D: -; J: TRBJ1-3; DNA: TGTGCCAGCATGTTAGACACCATATATTTT; CDR3: CASMLDTIYF
size: few; V: TRBV19; D: -; J: TRBJ2-7; DNA: TGTGCCAGTAGTGATTCGCGGGGCGCCTACGAGCAGTACTTC; CDR3: CASSDSRGAYEQYF
size: -; V: TRBV11-2; D: TRBD1; J: TRBJ2-1; DNA: TGTGCCAGCAGCTTCACAGGGGTCTATGAGCAGTTCTTC; CDR3: CASSFTGVYEQFF